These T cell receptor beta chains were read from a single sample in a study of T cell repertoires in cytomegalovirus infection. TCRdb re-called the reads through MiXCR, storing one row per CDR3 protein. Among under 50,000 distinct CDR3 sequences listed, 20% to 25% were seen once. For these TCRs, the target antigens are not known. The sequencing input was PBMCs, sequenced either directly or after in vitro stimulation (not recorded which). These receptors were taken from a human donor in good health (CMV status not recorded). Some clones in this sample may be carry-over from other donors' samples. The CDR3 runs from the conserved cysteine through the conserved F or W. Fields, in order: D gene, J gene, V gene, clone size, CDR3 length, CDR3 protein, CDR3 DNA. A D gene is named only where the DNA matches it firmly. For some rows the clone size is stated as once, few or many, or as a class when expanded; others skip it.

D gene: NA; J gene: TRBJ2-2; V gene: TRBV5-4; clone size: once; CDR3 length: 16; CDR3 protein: CASSSSHGQTTGELFF; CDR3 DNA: TGTGCCAGCAGCTCCTCCCACGGACAAACCACCGGGGAGCTGTTTTTT
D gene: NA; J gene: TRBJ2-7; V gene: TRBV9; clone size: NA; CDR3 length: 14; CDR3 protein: CASSVGDTGSGQYF; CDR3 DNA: TGTGCCAGCAGTGTAGGGGACACAGGGTCCGGGCAGTACTTC
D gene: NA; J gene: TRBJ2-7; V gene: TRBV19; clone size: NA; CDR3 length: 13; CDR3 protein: CASSSAGLIEQYF; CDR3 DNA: TGTGCCAGTAGTTCAGCCGGATTGATTGAGCAGTACTTC
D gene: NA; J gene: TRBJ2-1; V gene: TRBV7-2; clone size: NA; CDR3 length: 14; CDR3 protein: CASSFGGPVGEQFF; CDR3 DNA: TGTGCCAGCAGCTTCGGGGGGCCCGTAGGGGAGCAGTTCTTC
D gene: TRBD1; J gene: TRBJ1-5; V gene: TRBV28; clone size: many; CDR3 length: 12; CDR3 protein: CASRTGDQPQHF; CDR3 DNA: TGTGCCAGTAGGACAGGGGATCAGCCCCAGCATTTT
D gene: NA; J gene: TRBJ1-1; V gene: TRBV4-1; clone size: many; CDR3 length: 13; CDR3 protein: CASRKTMNTEAFF; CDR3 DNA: TGCGCCAGCCGGAAAACAATGAACACTGAAGCTTTCTTT
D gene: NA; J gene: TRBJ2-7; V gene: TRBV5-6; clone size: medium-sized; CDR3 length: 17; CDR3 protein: CASSLVRGNKNRYEQYF; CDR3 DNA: TGTGCCAGCAGCTTGGTGCGAGGGAACAAAAACCGCTACGAGCAGTACTTC
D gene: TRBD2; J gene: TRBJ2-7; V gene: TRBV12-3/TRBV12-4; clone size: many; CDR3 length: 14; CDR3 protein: CASKWGLAGYEQYF; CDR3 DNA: TGTGCCAGCAAGTGGGGACTAGCGGGGTACGAGCAGTACTTC
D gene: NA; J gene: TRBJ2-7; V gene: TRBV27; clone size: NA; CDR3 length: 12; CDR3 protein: CASSLSGREQYF; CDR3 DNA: TGTGCCAGCAGTTTATCAGGGCGTGAGCAGTACTTC
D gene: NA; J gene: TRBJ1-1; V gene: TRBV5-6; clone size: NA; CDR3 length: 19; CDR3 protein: CASSLGNWWDTSPNTEAFF; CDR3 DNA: TGTGCCAGCAGCCTCGGCAATTGGTGGGACACCTCTCCGAACACTGAAGCTTTCTTT
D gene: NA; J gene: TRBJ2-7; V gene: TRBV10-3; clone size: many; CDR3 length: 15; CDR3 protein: CAISEGQGSVYEQYF; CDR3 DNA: TGTGCCATCAGTGAAGGTCAGGGTAGTGTTTACGAGCAGTACTTC
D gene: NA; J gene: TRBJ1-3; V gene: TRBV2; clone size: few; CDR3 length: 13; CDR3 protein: CASVGDSEDTIYF; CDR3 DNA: TGTGCCAGCGTCGGGGACTCAGAGGACACCATATATTTT
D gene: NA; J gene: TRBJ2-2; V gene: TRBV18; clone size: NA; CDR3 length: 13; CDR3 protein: CASSEGFTGELFF; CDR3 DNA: TGTGCCAGCTCAGAGGGCTTCACCGGGGAGCTGTTTTTT
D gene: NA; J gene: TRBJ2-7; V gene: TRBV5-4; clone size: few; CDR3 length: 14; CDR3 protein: CASSLEGSPYEQYF; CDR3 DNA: TGTGCCAGCAGCTTGGAAGGGAGTCCCTACGAGCAGTACTTC
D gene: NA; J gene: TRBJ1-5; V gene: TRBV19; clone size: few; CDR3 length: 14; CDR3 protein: CASSSVGDFGPQHF; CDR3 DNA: TGTGCCAGTAGCTCCGTGGGGGACTTTGGGCCCCAGCATTTT
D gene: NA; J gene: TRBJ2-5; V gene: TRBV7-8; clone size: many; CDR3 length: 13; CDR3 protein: CASRQGRLETQYF; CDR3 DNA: TGTGCCAGCAGACAGGGACGGCTTGAGACCCAGTACTTC
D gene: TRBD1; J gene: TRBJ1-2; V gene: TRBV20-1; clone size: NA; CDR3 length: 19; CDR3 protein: CSARARGGQGANANYGYTF; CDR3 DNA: TGCAGTGCTAGAGCCCGGGGGGGACAGGGGGCCAACGCTAACTATGGCTACACCTTC
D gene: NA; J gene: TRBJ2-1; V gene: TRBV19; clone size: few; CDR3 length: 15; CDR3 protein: CASSPGPSSYNEQFF; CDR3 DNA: TGTGCCAGTAGTCCGGGTCCGAGCTCCTACAATGAGCAGTTCTTC
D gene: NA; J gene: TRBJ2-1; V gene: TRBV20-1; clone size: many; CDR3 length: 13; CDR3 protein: CSAREPPIQEQFF; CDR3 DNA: TGCAGTGCTAGAGAACCCCCCATACAAGAGCAGTTCTTC
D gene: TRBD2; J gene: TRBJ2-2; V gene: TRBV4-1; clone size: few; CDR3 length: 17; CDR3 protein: CASSQEGLAGRAGELFF; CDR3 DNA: TGCGCCAGCAGCCAAGAAGGGCTAGCGGGAAGAGCCGGGGAGCTGTTTTTT
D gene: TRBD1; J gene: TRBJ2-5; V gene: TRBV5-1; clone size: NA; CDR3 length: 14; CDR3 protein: CASSTGQGEETQYF; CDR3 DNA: TGCGCCAGCAGCACAGGACAGGGGGAAGAGACCCAGTACTTC
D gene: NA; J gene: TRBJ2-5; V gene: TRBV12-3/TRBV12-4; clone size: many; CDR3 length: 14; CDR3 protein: CASSLVAGFGTQYF; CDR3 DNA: TGTGCCAGCAGTTTGGTGGCAGGGTTTGGGACCCAGTACTTC
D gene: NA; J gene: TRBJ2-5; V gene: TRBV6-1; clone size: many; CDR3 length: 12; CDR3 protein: CASILGQRTQYF; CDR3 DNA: TGTGCCAGCATCCTTGGACAGAGAACCCAGTACTTC
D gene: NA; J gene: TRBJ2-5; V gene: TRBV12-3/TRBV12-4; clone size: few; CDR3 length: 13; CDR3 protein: CASGSGEEETQYF; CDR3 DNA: TGTGCCAGTGGTTCTGGGGAAGAAGAGACCCAGTACTTC
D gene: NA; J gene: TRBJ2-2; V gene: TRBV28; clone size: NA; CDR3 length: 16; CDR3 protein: CASSRDGSVSTGELFF; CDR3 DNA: TGTGCCAGCAGCCGGGACGGCTCCGTTTCCACCGGGGAGCTGTTTTTT
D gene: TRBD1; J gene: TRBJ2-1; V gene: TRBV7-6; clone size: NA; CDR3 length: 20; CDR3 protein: CASSGARGQGGENSYNEQFF; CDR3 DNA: TGTGCCAGCAGTGGTGCCCGGGGACAGGGCGGGGAGAACTCCTACAATGAGCAGTTCTTC
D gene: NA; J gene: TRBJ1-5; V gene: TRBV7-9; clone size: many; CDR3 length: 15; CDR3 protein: CASSSIQGTGQPQHF; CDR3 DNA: TGTGCCAGCAGCTCGATCCAGGGTACAGGTCAGCCCCAGCATTTT
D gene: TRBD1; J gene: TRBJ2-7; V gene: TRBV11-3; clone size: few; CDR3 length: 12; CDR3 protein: CASSFWDSEQYF; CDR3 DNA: TGTGCCAGCAGCTTCTGGGACAGCGAGCAGTACTTC
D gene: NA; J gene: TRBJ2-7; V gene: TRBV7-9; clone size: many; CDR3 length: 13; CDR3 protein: CASSLDGPTEQYF; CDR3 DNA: TGTGCCAGCAGCTTAGACGGCCCCACCGAGCAGTACTTC
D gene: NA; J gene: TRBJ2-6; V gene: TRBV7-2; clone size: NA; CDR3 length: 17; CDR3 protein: CASSLAERVSGANVLTF; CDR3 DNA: TGTGCCAGCAGCTTAGCGGAGAGGGTCTCTGGGGCCAACGTCCTGACTTTC
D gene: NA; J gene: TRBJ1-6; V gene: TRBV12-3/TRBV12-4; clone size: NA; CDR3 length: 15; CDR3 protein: CASRPGRGGNSPLHF; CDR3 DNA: TGTGCCAGCAGGCCCGGACGGGGTGGTAATTCACCCCTCCACTTT
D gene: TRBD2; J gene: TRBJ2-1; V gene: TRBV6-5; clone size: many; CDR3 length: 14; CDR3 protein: CASKFRGLAIEQFF; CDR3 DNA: TGTGCCAGTAAGTTTAGGGGACTAGCGATCGAGCAGTTCTTC
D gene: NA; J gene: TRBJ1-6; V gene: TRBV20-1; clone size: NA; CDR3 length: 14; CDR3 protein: CSAPRQSLGSPLHF; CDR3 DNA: TGCAGTGCCCCAAGACAGAGTTTGGGGTCACCCCTCCACTTT
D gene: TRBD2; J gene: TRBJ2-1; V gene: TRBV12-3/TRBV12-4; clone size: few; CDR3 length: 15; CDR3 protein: CASSSRAGDTNEQFF; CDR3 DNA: TGTGCCAGCAGTTCCAGAGCGGGAGATACCAATGAGCAGTTCTTC
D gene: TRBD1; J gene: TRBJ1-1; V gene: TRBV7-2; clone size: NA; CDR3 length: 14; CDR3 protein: CASSWDRTNTEAFF; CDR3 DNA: TGTGCCAGCAGCTGGGACAGAACGAACACTGAAGCTTTCTTT
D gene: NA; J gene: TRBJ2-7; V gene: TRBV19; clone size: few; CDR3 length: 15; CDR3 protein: CASSGQTGTRYEQYF; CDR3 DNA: TGTGCCAGTAGTGGGCAGACCGGGACACGTTACGAGCAGTACTTC
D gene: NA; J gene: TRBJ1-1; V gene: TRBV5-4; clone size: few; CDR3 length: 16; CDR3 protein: CASSSEAATLNTEAFF; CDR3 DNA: TGTGCCAGCAGCTCGGAGGCGGCGACACTGAACACTGAAGCTTTCTTT
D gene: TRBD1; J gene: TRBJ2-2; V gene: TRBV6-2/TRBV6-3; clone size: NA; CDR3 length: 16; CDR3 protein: CASSYTRQGGTGELFF; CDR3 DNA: TGTGCCAGCAGTTACACTCGACAGGGCGGCACCGGGGAGCTGTTTTTT
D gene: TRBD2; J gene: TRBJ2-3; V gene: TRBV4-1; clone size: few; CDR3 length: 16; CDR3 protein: CASSQTSGGITDTQYF; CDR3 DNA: TGCGCCAGCAGCCAAACGAGCGGGGGGATCACAGATACGCAGTATTTT
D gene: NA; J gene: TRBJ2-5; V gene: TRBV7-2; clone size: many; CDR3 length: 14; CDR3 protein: CASSRPPAVGTQYF; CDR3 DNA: TGTGCCAGCAGCCGTCCTCCAGCCGTAGGGACCCAGTACTTC
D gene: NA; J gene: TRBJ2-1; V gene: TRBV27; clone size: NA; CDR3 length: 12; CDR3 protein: CSSGYISNEQFF; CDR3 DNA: TGTTCCAGCGGCTATATTAGTAATGAGCAGTTCTTC
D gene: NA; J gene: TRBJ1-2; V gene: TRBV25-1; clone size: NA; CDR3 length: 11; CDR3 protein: CASTHGYGYTF; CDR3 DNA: TGTGCCAGCACACACGGCTATGGCTACACCTTC
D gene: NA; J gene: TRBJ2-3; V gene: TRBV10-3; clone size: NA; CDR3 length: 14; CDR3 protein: CAISAESSTDTQYF; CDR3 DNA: TGTGCCATCAGTGCAGAATCTAGCACAGATACGCAGTATTTT
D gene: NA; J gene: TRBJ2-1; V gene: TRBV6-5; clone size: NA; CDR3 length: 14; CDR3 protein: CASKDENRGNEQFF; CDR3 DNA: TGTGCCAGCAAGGACGAGAATCGAGGCAATGAGCAGTTCTTC
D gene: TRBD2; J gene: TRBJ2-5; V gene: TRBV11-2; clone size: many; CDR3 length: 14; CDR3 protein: CASSPSGRQETQYF; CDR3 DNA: TGTGCCAGCAGCCCTAGCGGTAGGCAAGAGACCCAGTACTTC
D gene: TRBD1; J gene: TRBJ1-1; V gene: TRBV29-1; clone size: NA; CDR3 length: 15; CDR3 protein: CSVSNQGVLNTEAFF; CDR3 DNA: TGCAGCGTTAGCAACCAGGGGGTGCTAAACACTGAAGCTTTCTTT
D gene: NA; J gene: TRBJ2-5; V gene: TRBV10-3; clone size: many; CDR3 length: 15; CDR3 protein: CAISDWGSGQETQYF; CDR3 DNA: TGTGCCATCAGTGACTGGGGATCAGGGCAAGAGACCCAGTACTTC